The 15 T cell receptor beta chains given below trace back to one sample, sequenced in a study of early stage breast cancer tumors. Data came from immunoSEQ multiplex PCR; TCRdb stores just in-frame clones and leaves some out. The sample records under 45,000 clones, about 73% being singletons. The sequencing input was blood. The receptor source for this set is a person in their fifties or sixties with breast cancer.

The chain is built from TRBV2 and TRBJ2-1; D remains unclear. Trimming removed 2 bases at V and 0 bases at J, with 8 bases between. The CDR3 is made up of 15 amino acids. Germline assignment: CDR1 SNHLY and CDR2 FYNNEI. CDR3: CASSERGSSYNEQFF. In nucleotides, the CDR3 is TGTGCCAGCAGTGAACGAGGCTCCTCCTACAATGAGCAGTTCTTC.

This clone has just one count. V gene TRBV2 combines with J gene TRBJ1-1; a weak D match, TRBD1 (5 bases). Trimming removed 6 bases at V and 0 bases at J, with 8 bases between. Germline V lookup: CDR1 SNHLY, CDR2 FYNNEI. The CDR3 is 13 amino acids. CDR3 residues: CASSQGLNTEAFF. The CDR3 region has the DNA TGTGCCAGCAGCCAGGGCCTGAACACTGAAGCTTTCTTT.

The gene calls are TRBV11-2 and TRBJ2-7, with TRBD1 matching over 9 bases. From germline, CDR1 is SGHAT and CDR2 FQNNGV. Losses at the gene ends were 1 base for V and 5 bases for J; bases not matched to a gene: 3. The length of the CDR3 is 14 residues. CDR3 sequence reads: CASSLVGQGNEQYV. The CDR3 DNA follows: TGTGCCAGCAGCTTAGTAGGACAGGGGAACGAGCAGTACGTC.

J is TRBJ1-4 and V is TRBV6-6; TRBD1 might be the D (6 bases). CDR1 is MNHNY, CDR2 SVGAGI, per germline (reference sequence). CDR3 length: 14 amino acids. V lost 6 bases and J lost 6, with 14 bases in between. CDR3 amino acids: CASSAEGGYEKLFF. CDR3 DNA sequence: TGTGCCAGCAGCGCCGAGGGGGGGTATGAAAAACTGTTTTTT.

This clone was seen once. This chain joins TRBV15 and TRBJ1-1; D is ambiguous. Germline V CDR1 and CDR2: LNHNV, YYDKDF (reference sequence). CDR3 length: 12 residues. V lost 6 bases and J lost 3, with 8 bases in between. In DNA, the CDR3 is TGTGCCACCAGGGATCAGGACACTGAAGCTTTCTTT. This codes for CATRDQDTEAFF. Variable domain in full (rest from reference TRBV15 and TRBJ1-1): DAMVIQNPRYQVTQFGKPVTLSCSQTLNHNVMYWYQQKSSQAPKLLFHYYDKDFNNEADTPDNFQSRRPNTSFCFLDIRSPGLGDTAMYLCATRDQDTEAFFGQGTRLTVV.

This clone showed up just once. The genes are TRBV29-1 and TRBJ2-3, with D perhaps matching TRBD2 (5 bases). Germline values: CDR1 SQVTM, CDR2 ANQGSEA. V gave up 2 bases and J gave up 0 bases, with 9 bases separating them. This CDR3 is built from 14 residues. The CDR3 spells CSVEWVASTDTQYF. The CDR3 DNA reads TGCAGCGTTGAATGGGTAGCGAGCACAGATACGCAGTATTTT.

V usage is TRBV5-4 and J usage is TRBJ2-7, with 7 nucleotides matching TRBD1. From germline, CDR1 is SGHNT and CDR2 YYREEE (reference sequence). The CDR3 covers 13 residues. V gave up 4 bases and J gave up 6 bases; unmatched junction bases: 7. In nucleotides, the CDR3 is TGTGCCAGCAGCCAAGACAGGGTTGGCGAGCAGTACGTC. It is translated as CASSQDRVGEQYV.

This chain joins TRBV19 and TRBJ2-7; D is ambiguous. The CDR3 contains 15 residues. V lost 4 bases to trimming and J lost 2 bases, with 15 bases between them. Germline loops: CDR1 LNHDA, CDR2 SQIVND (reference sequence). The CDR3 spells CASSTRHATPYEQYF. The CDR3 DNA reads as TGTGCCAGTAGTACCCGCCACGCCACTCCCTACGAGCAGTACTTC. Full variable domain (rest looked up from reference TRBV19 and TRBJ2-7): DGGITQSPKYLFRKEGQNVTLSCEQNLNHDAMYWYRQDPGQGLRLIYYSQIVNDFQKGDIAEGYSVSREKKESFPLTVTSAQKNPTAFYLCASSTRHATPYEQYFGPGTRLTVT.

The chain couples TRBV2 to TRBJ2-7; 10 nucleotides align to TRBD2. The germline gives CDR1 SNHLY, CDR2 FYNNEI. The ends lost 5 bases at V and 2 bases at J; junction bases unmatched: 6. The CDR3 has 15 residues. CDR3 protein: CASSPLAGVAYEQYF. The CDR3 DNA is TGTGCCAGCAGTCCTCTAGCGGGGGTGGCCTACGAGCAGTACTTC.

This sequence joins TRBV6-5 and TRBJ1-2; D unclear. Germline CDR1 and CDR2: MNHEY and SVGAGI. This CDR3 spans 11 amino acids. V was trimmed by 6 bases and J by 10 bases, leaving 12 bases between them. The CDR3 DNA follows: TGTGCCAGCAGAACCGGAGGTCCCTACACCTTC. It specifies CASRTGGPYTF.

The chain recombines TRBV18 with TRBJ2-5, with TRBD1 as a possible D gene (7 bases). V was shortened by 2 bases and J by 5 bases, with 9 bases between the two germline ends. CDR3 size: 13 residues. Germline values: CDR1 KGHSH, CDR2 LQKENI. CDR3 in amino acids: CASSPSGGETQYF. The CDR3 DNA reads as TGTGCCAGCTCACCATCAGGGGGGGAGACCCAGTACTTC.

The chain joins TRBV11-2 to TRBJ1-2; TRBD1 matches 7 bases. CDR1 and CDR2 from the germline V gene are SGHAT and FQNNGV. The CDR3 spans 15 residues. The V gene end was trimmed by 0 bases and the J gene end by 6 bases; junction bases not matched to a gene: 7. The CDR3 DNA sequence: TGTGCCAGCAGCTTAGATCGGGGGACAGAAAATGGCTACACCTTC. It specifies CASSLDRGTENGYTF.

CDR3 sequence reads: CAISEPGKYEQYF. The CDR3 region has the DNA TGTGCCATCAGTGAGCCAGGTAAATACGAGCAGTACTTC. The chain has TRBV10-3 and TRBJ2-7; D not resolved. The V gene lost 2 bases and the J gene lost 4 bases, with 9 bases spanning the gap. The CDR3 contains 13 residues. Per the germline V gene, CDR1 is ENHRY and CDR2 is SYGVKD.

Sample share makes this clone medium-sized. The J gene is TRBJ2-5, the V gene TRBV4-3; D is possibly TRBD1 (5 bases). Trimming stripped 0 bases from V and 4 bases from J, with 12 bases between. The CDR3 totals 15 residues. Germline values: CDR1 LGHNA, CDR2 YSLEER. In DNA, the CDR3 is TGCGCCAGCAGCCAAGATCTTGGTCAGGGAGAGACCCAGTACTTC. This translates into CASSQDLGQGETQYF.

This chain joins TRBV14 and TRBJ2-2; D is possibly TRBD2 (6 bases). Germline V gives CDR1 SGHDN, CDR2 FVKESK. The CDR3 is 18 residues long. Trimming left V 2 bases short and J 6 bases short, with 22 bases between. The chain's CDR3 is CASSQLVGRQEGAGELFF. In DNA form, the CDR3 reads TGTGCCAGCAGCCAACTTGTAGGGAGGCAAGAGGGAGCCGGGGAGCTGTTTTTT. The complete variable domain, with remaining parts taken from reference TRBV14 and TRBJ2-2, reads EAGVTQFPSHSVIEKGQTVTLRCDPISGHDNLYWYRRVMGKEIKFLLHFVKESKQDESGMPNNRFLAERTGGTYSTLKVQPAELEDSGVYFCASSQLVGRQEGAGELFFGEGSRLTVL.